This T cell receptor beta chain is from a study of cytomegalovirus exposure and HLA in healthy donors. Germline V gene lookup returns CDR1 SGDLS and CDR2 YYNGEE. J lost 6 bases, V lost 4 bases, and 10 bases had no gene match. The CDR3 covers 15 residues. Donors likely had unrecorded immune exposures despite being nominally healthy when sampled. The PCR had 60 Vbeta and 13 Jbeta primers. The table came from immunoSEQ multiplex PCR; TCRdb's copy has only in-frame clones and leaves some out. The sample contains 110,000 or so clones, roughly 67% of which appear only once. The chain is built from TRBV9 and TRBJ2-7, with 10 positions matching TRBD1. This TCR was recovered from a man aged 40-55 years in good health and CMV-seronegative. The sample taken for sequencing was PBMCs. CDR3 sequence: CASSLTGTGDGEQYF. DNA for the CDR3: TGTGCCAGCAGCTTAACCGGGACAGGGGACGGCGAGCAGTACTTC.